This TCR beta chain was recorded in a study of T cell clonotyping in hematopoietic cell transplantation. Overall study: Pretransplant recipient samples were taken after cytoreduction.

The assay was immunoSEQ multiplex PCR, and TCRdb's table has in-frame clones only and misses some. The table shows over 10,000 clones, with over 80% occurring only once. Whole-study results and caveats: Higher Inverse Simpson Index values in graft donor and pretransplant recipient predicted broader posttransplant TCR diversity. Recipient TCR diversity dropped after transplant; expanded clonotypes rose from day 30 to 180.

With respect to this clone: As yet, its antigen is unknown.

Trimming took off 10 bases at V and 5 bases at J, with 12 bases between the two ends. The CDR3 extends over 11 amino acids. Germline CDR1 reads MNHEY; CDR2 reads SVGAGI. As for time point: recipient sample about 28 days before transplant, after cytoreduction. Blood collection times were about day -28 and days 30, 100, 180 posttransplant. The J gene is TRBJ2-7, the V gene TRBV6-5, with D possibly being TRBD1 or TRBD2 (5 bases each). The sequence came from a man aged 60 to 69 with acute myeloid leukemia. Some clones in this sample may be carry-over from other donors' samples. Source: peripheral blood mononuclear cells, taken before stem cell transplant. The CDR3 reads CATARGHEQYF. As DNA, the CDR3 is TGTGCCACCGCGAGGGGCCACGAGCAGTACTTC.